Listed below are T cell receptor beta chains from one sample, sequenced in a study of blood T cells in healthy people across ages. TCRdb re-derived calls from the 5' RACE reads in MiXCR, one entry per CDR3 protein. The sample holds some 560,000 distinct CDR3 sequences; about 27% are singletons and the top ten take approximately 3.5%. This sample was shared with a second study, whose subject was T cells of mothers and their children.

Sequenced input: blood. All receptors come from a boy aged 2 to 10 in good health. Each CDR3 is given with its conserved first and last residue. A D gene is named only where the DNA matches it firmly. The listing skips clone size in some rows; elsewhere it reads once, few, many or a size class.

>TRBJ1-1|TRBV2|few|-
CASSVVAGQGQYKAFF
TGTGCCAGCAGTGTGGTGGCGGGGCAGGGGCAATATAAAGCTTTCTTT
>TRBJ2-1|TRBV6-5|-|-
CASSRRGTANNEQFF
TGTGCCAGCAGCCGCCGCGGGACAGCGAACAATGAGCAGTTCTTC
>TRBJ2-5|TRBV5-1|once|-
CASSLGAYYQETQYF
TGCGCCAGCAGCTTGGGGGCATATTACCAAGAGACCCAGTACTTC
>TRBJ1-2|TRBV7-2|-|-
CASSLRGAYYGYTF
TGTGCCAGCAGCTTACGAGGGGCTTACTATGGCTACACCTTC
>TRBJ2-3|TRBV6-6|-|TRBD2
CASRGVRGGNSTQYF
TGTGCCAGCAGGGGGGTACGGGGGGGCAATTCTACGCAGTATTTT
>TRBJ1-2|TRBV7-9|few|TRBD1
CASSLAWTGGAGGYGYTF
TGTGCCAGCAGCTTAGCCTGGACAGGGGGCGCCGGTGGCTATGGCTACACCTTC
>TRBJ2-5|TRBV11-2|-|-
CASSGHEWGETQYF
TGTGCCAGCAGCGGCCACGAGTGGGGAGAGACCCAGTACTTC
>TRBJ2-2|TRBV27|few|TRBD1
CASTYPTGEVVAGELFF
TGTGCCAGCACCTACCCAACAGGGGAAGTAGTTGCCGGGGAGCTGTTTTTT
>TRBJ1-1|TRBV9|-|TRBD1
CASSPKDRLAAFF
TGTGCCAGCAGCCCAAAGGACAGGTTGGCGGCTTTCTTT
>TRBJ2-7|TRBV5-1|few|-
CASSDSWSQQYF
TGCGCCAGCAGTGACAGCTGGTCGCAGCAGTACTTC
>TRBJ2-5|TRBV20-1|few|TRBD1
CSAWTGTETQYF
TGCAGTGCTTGGACAGGGACAGAGACCCAGTACTTC
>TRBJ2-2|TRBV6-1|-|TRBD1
CASSAGQGRNTGELFF
TGTGCCAGCAGTGCCGGACAGGGCCGAAACACCGGGGAACTGTTTTTT
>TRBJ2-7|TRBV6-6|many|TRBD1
CASSFTGTGGFEQYF
TGTGCCAGCAGTTTTACCGGGACAGGGGGGTTCGAGCAGTACTTC
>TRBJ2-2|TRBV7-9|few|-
CASSSLAPSTGELFF
TGTGCCAGCAGCAGCCTAGCGCCTTCCACCGGGGAGCTGTTTTTT
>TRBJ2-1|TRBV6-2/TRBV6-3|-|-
CASSLMKEANEQFF
TGTGCCAGCAGTCTTATGAAGGAGGCCAATGAGCAGTTCTTC
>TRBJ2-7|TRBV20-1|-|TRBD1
CSARDSDRYYEQYF
TGCAGTGCTAGAGATTCGGACAGGTACTACGAGCAGTACTTC
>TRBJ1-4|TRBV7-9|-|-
CASSSYRVGNEKLFF
TGTGCCAGCAGCTCGTACAGGGTTGGGAATGAAAAACTGTTTTTT
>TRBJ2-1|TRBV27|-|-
CASSLSANEQFF
TGTGCCAGCAGTTTATCCGCGAATGAGCAGTTCTTC
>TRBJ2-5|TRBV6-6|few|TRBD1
CASSTRQGAGETQYF
TGTGCCAGCAGTACTCGACAGGGGGCCGGGGAGACCCAGTACTTC
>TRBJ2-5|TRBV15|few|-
CATSSLGREKETQYF
TGTGCCACCAGTTCCCTGGGCCGCGAAAAAGAGACCCAGTACTTC
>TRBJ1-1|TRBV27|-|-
CASSPTAVGLAFF
TGTGCCAGCAGCCCGACCGCCGTGGGACTAGCTTTCTTT
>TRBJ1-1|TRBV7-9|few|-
CASSSYTGTEDTEAFF
TGTGCCAGCAGTTCCTATACCGGGACGGAAGACACTGAAGCTTTCTTT
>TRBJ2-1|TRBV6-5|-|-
CASSYIDEQFF
TGTGCCAGCAGTTATATCGATGAGCAGTTCTTC
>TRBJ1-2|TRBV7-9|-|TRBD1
CASSLSSGQGWYGYTF
TGTGCCAGCAGCTTATCCTCTGGACAGGGTTGGTATGGCTACACCTTC
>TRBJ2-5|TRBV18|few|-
CASSPARTEETQYF
TGTGCCAGCTCACCGGCGAGGACAGAAGAGACCCAGTACTTC
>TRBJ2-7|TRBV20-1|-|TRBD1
CSARDRGIYEQYF
TGCAGTGCTCGGGACAGGGGAATCTACGAGCAGTACTTC
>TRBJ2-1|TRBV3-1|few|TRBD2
CASSQDPAGAASYEQFF
TGTGCCAGCAGCCAAGACCCCGCGGGAGCAGCTTCCTATGAGCAGTTCTTC
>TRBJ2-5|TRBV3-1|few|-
CASSQMGGNQETQYF
TGTGCCAGCAGCCAGATGGGAGGAAACCAAGAGACCCAGTACTTC
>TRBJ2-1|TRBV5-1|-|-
CASSLEGPNEQFF
TGCGCCAGCAGCTTGGAGGGCCCCAATGAGCAGTTCTTC
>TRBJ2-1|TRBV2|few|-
CASSKGGALHNEQFF
TGTGCCAGCAGCAAAGGTGGGGCCCTCCACAATGAGCAGTTCTTC
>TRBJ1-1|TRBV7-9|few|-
CASIPRGQGAAFF
TGTGCCAGCATCCCCCGGGGGCAGGGTGCGGCTTTCTTT
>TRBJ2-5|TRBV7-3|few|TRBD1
CASRPGQAEQETQYF
TGTGCCAGCAGACCCGGACAGGCAGAGCAAGAGACCCAGTACTTC
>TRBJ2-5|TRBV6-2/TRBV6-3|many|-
CASSYMGPQETQYF
TGTGCCAGCAGTTACATGGGGCCTCAAGAGACCCAGTACTTC
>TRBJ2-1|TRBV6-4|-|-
CASSAGTYPRYNEQFF
TGTGCCAGCAGTGCCGGGACTTACCCCCGCTACAATGAGCAGTTCTTC
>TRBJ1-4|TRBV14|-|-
CASSQSWTVNEKLFF
TGTGCCAGCAGCCAATCATGGACCGTTAATGAAAAACTGTTTTTT
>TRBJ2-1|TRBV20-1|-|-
CSAKRGVEAHEQFF
TGCAGTGCTAAGAGGGGAGTAGAGGCCCATGAGCAGTTCTTC
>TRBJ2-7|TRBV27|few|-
CASSFRSSYEQYF
TGTGCCAGCAGTTTTAGGAGCTCCTACGAGCAGTACTTC
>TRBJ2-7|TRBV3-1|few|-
CASSQNTYEQYF
TGTGCCAGCAGCCAAAATACCTACGAGCAGTACTTC
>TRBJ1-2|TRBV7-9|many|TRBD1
CASSSSRRQGPYGYTF
TGTGCCAGCAGCTCCAGTAGGCGACAGGGGCCTTATGGCTACACCTTC
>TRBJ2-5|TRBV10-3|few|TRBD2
CAITDRTSGKETQYF
TGTGCCATCACTGACCGGACTAGCGGGAAAGAGACCCAGTACTTC
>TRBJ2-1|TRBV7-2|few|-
CASSLIGDHEQFF
TGTGCCAGCAGCTTAATAGGGGATCATGAGCAGTTCTTC
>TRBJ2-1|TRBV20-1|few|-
CSAHLTKGVSNEQFF
TGCAGTGCCCACTTAACCAAGGGGGTGAGCAATGAGCAGTTCTTC
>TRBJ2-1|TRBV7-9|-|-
CASSERVLEGDEQFF
TGTGCCAGCAGCGAGAGGGTTCTAGAGGGGGATGAGCAGTTCTTC